This T cell receptor beta chain was profiled in a study of blood T cell repertoires in COVID-19. About the research overall: The origin of the acute and convalescent COVID-19 samples was the United States, Italy and Spain. PBMCs, B-cell-depleted T cells, or T cells provided the cDNA or gDNA that made up the material.

In the original processing: Reference gene primer amplification gave nucleated cell count estimates. The repertoire was sequenced with immunoSEQ multiplex PCR; TCRdb's copy has only in-frame clones and lacks some. V, J and clone size are those of that table, while D and trimming were read from the DNA. The sample carries approximately 100,000 clones, nearly 90% recorded once. Sequencing input: peripheral blood. The TCR comes from a woman aged 60 to 75 with acute or convalescent COVID-19.

DNA for the CDR3: TGTGCCAGTAGTATAGGTAGCAGCAATGAGCAGTTCTTC. Its protein is CASSIGSSNEQFF. The chain is built from TRBV19 and TRBJ2-1; D remains unclear. Germline V gene lookup returns CDR1 LNHDA and CDR2 SQIVND (reference sequence). This CDR3 contains 13 residues. With 1 base removed from V and 6 bases from J, the gap between germline ends came to 7 bases.